Below, 7 T cell receptor beta chains from the same sample are listed, as sequenced in a study of T cell repertoires in cytomegalovirus infection (dated by TCRdb to about 2019). The label giving this sample's treatment or condition can be read as: in vitro stimulation with specific CMV peptide epitopes to enrich CMV-specific T cells. Instrument used: Illumina HiSeq 1500. TCRdb redid the processing of the public reads, applying fastp at Q25 and MiXCR, and retained in-frame beta chains. Identical CDR3 proteins give one entry, which carries the most common genes and DNA. Within this sample are about 150,000 distinct CDR3 sequences, with roughly 32% of them counted one time only. The top ten clones comprise around half of the sample. Their specific antigens are unknown. This specimen consisted of CD8+ T cells from cultured PBMCs, obtained from culture after CMV antigen stimulation. The receptors come from a human donor in good health (CMV status not recorded). Some clones in this sample may be carry-over from other donors' samples.

This clonotype was seen more than once but under ten times. The chain joins TRBV7-9 to TRBJ2-7; TRBD1 or TRBD2 may be the D gene (5 bases each). Trimming left V 5 bases short and J 2 bases short, with 13 bases between. The germline CDR1 and CDR2 sequences are SEHNR and FQNEAQ (reference sequence). The CDR3 runs 14 residues. CDR3 residues: CASSDRDGPYEQYF. CDR3 nucleotides: TGTGCCAGCAGCGACCGGGACGGCCCCTACGAGCAGTACTTC.

With regard to this clonotype: A clone one base away is much larger, so this may be a read error. This chain joins TRBV7-9 and TRBJ2-7; possibly TRBD1 for D (6 bases). Deletions cut 2 bases from V and 0 bases from J, with 8 bases between. Per the germline V gene, CDR1 is SEHNR and CDR2 is FQNEAQ (reference sequence). The CDR3 consists of 14 residues. The CDR3 DNA follows: TGTGCCAGCAGCTTATGGGACAACTCCTACGAGCAGTACTTC. It translates to CASSLWDNSYEQYF. The full variable domain, with the rest looked up from reference TRBV7-9 and TRBJ2-7, is DTGVSQNPRHKITKRGQNVTFRCDPISEHNRLYWYRQTLGQGPEFLTYFQNEAQLEKSRLLSDRFSAERPKGSFSTLEIQRTEQGDSAMYLCASSLWDNSYEQYFGPGTRLTVT.

This clonotype was found many times. J is TRBJ2-3 and V is TRBV27, with 10 bases matching TRBD2. V shed 2 bases and J 0 bases; nucleotides not matched to a gene: 11. In germline, CDR1 is MNHEY, CDR2 SMNVEV (reference sequence). The CDR3 is made up of 19 amino acids. Here the CDR3 reads CASSLPPLVAGGSTDTQYF. The CDR3, as DNA: TGTGCCAGCAGTTTACCACCCTTGGTAGCGGGGGGCAGCACAGATACGCAGTATTTT.

V is TRBV12-3 or TRBV12-4 and J is TRBJ1-5; no definite D call. This CDR3 is built from 16 residues. The V gene lost 5 bases and the J gene lost 2 bases, with 16 bases spanning the gap. As DNA, the CDR3 is TGTGCCAGCAGTCCCAGTGGGGTAGGAGGCAATCAGCCCCAGCATTTT. Its protein is CASSPSGVGGNQPQHF.

V gene TRBV19 combines with J gene TRBJ2-1; D remains unclear. The CDR3 loop spans 14 amino acids. From germline, CDR1 is LNHDA and CDR2 SQIVND (reference sequence). Trimming took 3 bases from V and 2 from J, leaving 8 bases between them. CDR3 residues: CASSIGTAYNEQFF. The CDR3 nucleotides read TGTGCCAGTAGTATTGGCACAGCCTACAATGAGCAGTTCTTC.

This chain links TRBV18 with TRBJ1-6; D unresolved. The germline V gene encodes CDR1 KGHSH and CDR2 LQKENI. Between the trimmed V and J ends, which lost 3 bases and 6 bases, there was a span of 9 bases. The length of the CDR3 is 14 residues. The CDR3 loop is CASSPEDLNSPLHF. The CDR3 nucleotides are TGTGCCAGCTCACCGGAGGATCTTAATTCACCCCTCCACTTT.

This clonotype has more than one count but fewer than ten. The rearrangement joins TRBV27 to TRBJ2-7; 10 bases map to TRBD1. Germline V gene sequence: CDR1 MNHEY, CDR2 SMNVEV (reference sequence). J lost 2 bases, V lost 8 bases, and 12 bases had no gene match. CDR3 length: 16 amino acids. The CDR3 sequence: CASPHTPGQGPYEQYF. The CDR3 bases are TGTGCCAGCCCGCATACTCCGGGACAGGGGCCCTACGAGCAGTACTTC.